This TCR beta chain was observed in a study of patients and donors after allogeneic stem cell transplantation (dated by TCRdb to the early 2020s). The library was made by RT-PCR. Sequencing was carried out with a NextSeq 550. Using fastp at Q25 and MiXCR, TCRdb reprocessed the public reads and kept productive beta chains. Rows are combined by CDR3 protein, so each entry shows the most common genes and DNA. This sample holds about 200,000 distinct CDR3 sequences; 35% to 50% were observed only once. The ten largest clones capture about 35% of the sample. The germline ends are 17 bases apart after V is trimmed by 7 bases and J by 7 bases. The CDR3 goes from the cysteine to the phenylalanine over 14 residues. The sequence is cut down to CDR3 DNA, 42 bases in frame from base 1. For CDR1 and CDR2, the germline V gene lists SQVTM and ANQGSEA. Of note for this clonotype: Its antigen is currently not known. Base-call qualities are not available, and no considerably larger clone is one nucleotide away.

The clonotype was recovered from a human donor who was either an allogeneic HSCT recipient or a stem cell or donor lymphocyte infusion donor (not recorded which). It is not recorded whose cells these are; they may come from a transplant donor. The chain is made from TRBV29-1 and TRBJ1-6, with TRBD1 perhaps the D gene, on 5 matching bases. The material sequenced was blood, either unsorted or a sorted T cell fraction (not recorded which). The CDR3 region reads CSAGAGTANSPLHF. The base sequence is TGCAGCGCTGGCGCCGGGACGGCGAATTCACCCCTCCACTTT.